This T cell receptor beta chain derives from a study of OX40 agonist ivuxolimab in advanced cancers. Study information: The drug used for patients, ivuxolimab, was an agonistic anti-OX40 (CD134) antibody. Three partial responders included one hepatocellular carcinoma patient and two cutaneous melanoma patients. Broader study findings: CD4+ and CD8+ blood T cells expanded clonally by week 6 at 0.1 to 3.0 mg/kg.

The CDR3 is 15 amino acids. Per the germline V gene, CDR1 is SSHAT and CDR2 is FNYEAQ (reference sequence). Points on this clone: The antigen is unknown. The junction departs from the called germline gene at one end, perhaps through a read error.

Libraries were prepared by immunoSEQ multiplex PCR; TCRdb keeps only in-frame clonotypes and omits some of them. This table has roughly 83,000 clones, about 90% appearing once. Specimen: CD4+ or CD8+ T cells sorted from blood, collected in a trial of the OX40 agonist ivuxolimab. The receptor was isolated from an adult with an advanced solid tumor such as melanoma, head and neck, liver or kidney cancer. The V and J genes are TRBV7-7 and TRBJ1-5, with a weak D call TRBD1 (6 bases). DNA of the CDR3: TGTGCTAGCAGCGAAAAAGGACAGACCAATCAGCCCCAGCATTTT. Translated: CASSEKGQTNQPQHF.